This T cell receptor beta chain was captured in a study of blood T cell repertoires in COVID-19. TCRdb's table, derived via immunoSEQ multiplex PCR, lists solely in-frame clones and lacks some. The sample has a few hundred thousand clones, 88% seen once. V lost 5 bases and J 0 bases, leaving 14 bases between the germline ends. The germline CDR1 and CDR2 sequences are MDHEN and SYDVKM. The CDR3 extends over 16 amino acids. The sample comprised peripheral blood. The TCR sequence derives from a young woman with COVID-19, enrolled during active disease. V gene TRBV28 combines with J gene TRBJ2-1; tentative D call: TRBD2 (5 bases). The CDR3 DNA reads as TGTGCCAGCAGTGAGGGAAGCGCCAGCTCCTACAATGAGCAGTTCTTC. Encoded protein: CASSEGSASSYNEQFF.